The following is a T cell receptor beta chain sequence with its context. Antigen unknown. The protocol was immunoSEQ multiplex PCR, while the TCRdb copy is restricted to in-frame clones and leaves out a portion. Of tens of thousands of clones listed, about four fifths are singletons. Germline CDR1 and CDR2: KGHSH and LQKENI. Between the trimmed V and J ends, which lost 2 bases and 8 bases, there was a span of 15 bases. The CDR3 covers 15 residues. The entry originates in a study of T cells in narcolepsy. Study conclusions and caveats: Autoreactive clonotypes reportedly recurred in blood of same and different patients, not controls. Comparing one patient's CSF and blood CD4+ clonotypes highlighted HCRT- and TRIB2-specific autoreactive clonotypes.

This chain joins TRBV18 and TRBJ1-4; D perhaps matches TRBD1 (6 bases). This receptor was obtained from a human donor in good health. Material for sequencing was memory (CD45RA-) CD4+ T cells from blood. The CDR3 sequence is CASSPSNRVGEKLFF. As DNA, the CDR3 is TGTGCCAGCTCACCATCTAACAGGGTGGGGGAAAAACTGTTTTTT.